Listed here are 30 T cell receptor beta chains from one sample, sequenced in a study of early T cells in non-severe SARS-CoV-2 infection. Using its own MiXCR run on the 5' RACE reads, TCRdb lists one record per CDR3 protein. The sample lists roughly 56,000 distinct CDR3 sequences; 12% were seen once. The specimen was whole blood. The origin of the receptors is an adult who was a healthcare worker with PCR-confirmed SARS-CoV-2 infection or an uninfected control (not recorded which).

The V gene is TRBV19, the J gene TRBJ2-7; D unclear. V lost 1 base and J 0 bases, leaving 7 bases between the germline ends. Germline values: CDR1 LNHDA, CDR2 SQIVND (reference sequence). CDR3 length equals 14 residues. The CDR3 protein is CASSIVGPSYEQYF. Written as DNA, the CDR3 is TGTGCCAGTAGTATAGTGGGCCCCTCCTACGAGCAGTACTTC.

The CDR3 DNA sequence: TGTGCCAGCAGCGTCGGACCGGACGAAGAGACCCAGTACTTC. Translated, it gives CASSVGPDEETQYF. The chain links TRBV9 to TRBJ2-5; D unresolved. Germline loops: CDR1 SGDLS, CDR2 YYNGEE. V was clipped by 2 bases and J by 3 bases, with 11 bases between them. This CDR3 is 14 amino acids long.

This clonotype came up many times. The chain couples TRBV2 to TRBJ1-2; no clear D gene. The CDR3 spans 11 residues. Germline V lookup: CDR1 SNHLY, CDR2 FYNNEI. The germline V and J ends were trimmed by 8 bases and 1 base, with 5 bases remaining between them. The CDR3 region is CASEFNYGYTF. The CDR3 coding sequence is TGTGCCAGCGAATTTAACTATGGCTACACCTTC.

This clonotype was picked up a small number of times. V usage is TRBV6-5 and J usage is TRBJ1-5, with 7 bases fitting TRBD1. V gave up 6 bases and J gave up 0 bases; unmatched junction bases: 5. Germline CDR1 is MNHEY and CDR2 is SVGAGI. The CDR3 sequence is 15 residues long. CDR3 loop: CASSVTGDSNQPQHF. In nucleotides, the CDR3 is TGTGCCAGCAGCGTCACAGGGGATAGCAATCAGCCCCAGCATTTT.

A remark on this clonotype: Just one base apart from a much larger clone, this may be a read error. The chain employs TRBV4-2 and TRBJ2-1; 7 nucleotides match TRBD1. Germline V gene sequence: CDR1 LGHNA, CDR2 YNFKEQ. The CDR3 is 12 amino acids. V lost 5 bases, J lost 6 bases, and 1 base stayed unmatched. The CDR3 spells CASSSGGNEQFF. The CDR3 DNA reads TGTGCCAGCAGCTCAGGGGGCAATGAGCAGTTCTTC.

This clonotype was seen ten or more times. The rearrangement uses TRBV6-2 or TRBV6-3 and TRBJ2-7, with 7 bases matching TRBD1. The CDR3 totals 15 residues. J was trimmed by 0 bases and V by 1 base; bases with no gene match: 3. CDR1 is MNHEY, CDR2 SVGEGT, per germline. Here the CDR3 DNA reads TGTGCCAGCAGTTACTTGGGACAGAGCTCCTACGAGCAGTACTTC. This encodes CASSYLGQSSYEQYF.

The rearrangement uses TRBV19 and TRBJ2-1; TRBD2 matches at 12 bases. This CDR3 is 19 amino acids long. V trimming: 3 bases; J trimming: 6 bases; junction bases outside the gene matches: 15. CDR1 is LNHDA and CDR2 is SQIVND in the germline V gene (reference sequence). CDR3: CASSISHLPRLAGVNEQFF. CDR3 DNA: TGTGCCAGTAGTATCTCGCACTTGCCTCGACTAGCGGGAGTCAATGAGCAGTTCTTC.

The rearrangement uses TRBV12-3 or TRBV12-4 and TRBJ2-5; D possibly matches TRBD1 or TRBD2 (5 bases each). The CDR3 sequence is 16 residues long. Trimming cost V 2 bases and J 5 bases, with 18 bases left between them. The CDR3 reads CASSLSRGAAGETQYF. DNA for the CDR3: TGTGCCAGCAGTTTATCAAGGGGAGCGGCAGGGGAGACCCAGTACTTC.

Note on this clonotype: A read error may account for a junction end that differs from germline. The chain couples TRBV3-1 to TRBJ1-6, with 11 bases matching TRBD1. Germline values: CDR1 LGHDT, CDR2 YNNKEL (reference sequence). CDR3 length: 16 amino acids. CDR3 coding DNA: TGTGCCAGCAGCCAAGATAGGACAGGGGGCTCTTCACCCCTCCGCTTT. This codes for CASSQDRTGGSSPLRF.

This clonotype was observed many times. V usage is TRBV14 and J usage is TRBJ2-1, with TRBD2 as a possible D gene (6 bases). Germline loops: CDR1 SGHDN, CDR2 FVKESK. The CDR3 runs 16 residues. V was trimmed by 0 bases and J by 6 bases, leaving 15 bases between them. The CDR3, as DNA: TGTGCCAGCAGCCAAGAGCTCCTTCTAGCGCCCAATGAGCAGTTCTTC. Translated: CASSQELLLAPNEQFF.

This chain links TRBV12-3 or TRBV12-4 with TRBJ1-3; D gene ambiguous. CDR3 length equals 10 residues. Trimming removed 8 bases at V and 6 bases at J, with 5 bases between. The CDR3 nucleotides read TGTGCCAGCGGGGAAAACACCATATATTTT. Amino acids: CASGENTIYF.

CDR3: CASSPFPSAYTDTQYF. The CDR3 bases are TGTGCCAGCAGCCCTTTCCCTAGCGCCTACACAGATACGCAGTATTTT. The rearrangement uses TRBV5-6 and TRBJ2-3; D perhaps matches TRBD2 (6 bases). This CDR3 spans 16 amino acids. V lost 4 bases and J lost 2, with 17 bases in between. Germline-derived CDR1 and CDR2 are SGHDT and YYEEEE.

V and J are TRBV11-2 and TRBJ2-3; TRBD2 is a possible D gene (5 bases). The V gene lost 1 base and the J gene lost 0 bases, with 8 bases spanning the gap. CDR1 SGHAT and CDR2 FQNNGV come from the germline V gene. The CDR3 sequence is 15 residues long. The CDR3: CASSLVARSTDTQYF. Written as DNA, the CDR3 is TGTGCCAGCAGCTTAGTAGCGCGAAGCACAGATACGCAGTATTTT.

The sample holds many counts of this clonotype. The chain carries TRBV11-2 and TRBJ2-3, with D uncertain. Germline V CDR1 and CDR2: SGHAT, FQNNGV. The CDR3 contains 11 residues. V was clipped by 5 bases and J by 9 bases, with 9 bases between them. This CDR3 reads CASSTDGTQYF. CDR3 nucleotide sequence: TGTGCCAGCAGCACAGACGGGACGCAGTATTTT.

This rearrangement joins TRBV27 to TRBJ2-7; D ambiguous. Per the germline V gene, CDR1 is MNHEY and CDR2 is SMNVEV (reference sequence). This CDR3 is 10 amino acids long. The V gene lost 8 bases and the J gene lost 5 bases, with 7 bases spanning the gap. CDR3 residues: CASRADEQYF. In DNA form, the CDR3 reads TGTGCCAGCCGGGCGGACGAGCAGTACTTC.

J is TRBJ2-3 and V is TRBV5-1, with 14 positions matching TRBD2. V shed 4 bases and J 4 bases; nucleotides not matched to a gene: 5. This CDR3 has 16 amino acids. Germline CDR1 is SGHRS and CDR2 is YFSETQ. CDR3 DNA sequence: TGCGCCAGCAGCCGGGGACTAGCGGGAGAGCCAGATACGCAGTATTTT. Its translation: CASSRGLAGEPDTQYF. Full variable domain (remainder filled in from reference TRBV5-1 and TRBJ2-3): KAGVTQTPRYLIKTRGQQVTLSCSPISGHRSVSWYQQTPGQGLQFLFEYFSETQRNKGNFPGRFSGRQFSNSRSEMNVSTLELGDSALYLCASSRGLAGEPDTQYFGPGTRLTVL.

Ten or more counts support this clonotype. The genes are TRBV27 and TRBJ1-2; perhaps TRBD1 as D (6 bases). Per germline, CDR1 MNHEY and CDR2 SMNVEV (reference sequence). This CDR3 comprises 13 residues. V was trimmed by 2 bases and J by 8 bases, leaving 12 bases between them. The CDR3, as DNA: TGTGCCAGCAGTTTAGGGGGCATGGCAGGCTACACCTTC. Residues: CASSLGGMAGYTF.

The CDR3 sequence: CASSWGQYNEQFF. CDR3 bases: TGTGCCAGCAGCTGGGGACAGTACAATGAGCAGTTCTTC. The rearrangement uses TRBV5-6 and TRBJ2-1; 7 bases align to TRBD1. V shed 3 bases, J shed 4 bases, and the junction held 1 base outside the gene matches. Germline V gene data show CDR1 as SGHDT and CDR2 as YYEEEE. There are 13 residues in the CDR3.

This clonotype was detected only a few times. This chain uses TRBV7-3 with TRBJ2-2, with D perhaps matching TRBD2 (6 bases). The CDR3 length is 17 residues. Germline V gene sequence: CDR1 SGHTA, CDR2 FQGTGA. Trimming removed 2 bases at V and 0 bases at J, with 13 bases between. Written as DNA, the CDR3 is TGTGCCAGCAGCTTACTTGCGCTAGCGTCGAACACCGGGGAGCTGTTTTTT. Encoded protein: CASSLLALASNTGELFF.

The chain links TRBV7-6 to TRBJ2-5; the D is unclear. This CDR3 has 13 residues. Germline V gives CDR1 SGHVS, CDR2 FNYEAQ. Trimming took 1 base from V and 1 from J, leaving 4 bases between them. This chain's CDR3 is CASSLVPQETQYF. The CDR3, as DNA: TGTGCCAGCAGCTTAGTACCCCAAGAGACCCAGTACTTC.

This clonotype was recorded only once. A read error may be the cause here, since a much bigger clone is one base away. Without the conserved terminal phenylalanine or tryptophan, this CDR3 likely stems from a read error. CDR3 in DNA: TGTGCCAGCAGTTTATTGGCCCTCCGGGACAGGGGGGAACAAGAGACCCAGTACCTC. This translates into CASSLLALRDRGEQETQYL. The chain links TRBV28 to TRBJ2-5, with 11 bases identical to TRBD1. The V and J ends lost 1 base and 2 bases, in that order; junction bases with no gene match: 12. The CDR3 totals 19 residues. Germline lookup yields CDR1 MDHEN and CDR2 SYDVKM.

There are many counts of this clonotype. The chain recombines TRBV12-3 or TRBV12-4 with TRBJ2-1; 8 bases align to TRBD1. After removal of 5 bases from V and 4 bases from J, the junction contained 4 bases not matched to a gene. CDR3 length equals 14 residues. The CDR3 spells CASSGGQEYNEQFF. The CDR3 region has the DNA TGTGCCAGCAGTGGGGGACAGGAATACAATGAGCAGTTCTTC.

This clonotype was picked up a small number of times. This CDR3 reads CASSYRPQGYYGYTF. The CDR3 DNA sequence: TGTGCCAGCAGTTACCGCCCACAGGGTTACTATGGCTACACCTTC. The chain joins TRBV6-5 to TRBJ1-2; D might be TRBD1 (6 bases). Trimming took 2 bases from V and 3 from J, leaving 13 bases between them. Germline V gene sequence: CDR1 MNHEY, CDR2 SVGAGI. The CDR3 totals 15 residues.

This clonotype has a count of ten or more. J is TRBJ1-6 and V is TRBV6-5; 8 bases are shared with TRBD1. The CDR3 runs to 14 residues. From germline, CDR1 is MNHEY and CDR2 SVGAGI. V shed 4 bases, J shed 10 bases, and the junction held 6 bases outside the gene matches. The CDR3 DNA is TGTGCCAGCAGTTTCGGACAGGGAGAATCACCCCTCCACTTT. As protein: CASSFGQGESPLHF.

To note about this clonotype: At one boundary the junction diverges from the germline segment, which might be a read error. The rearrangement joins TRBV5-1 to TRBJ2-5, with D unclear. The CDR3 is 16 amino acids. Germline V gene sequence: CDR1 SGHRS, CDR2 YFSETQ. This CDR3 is CASRLDAGRLQETQYF. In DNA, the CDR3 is TGCGCCAGCAGGTTGGACGCAGGCAGGCTGCAAGAGACCCAGTACTTC.

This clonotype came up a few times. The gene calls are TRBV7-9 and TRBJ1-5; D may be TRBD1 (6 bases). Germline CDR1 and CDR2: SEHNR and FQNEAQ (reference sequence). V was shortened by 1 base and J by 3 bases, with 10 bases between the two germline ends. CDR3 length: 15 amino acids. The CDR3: CASSLDWTDNQPQHF. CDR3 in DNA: TGTGCCAGCAGCTTAGATTGGACAGACAATCAGCCCCAGCATTTT.

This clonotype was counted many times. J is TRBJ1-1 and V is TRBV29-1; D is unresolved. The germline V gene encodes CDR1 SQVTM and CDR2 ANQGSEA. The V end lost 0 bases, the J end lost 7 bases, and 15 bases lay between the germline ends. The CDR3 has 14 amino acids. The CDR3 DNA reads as TGCAGCGTTGAAGATCTTACGCCTCTGGGTGAAGCTTTCTTT. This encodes CSVEDLTPLGEAFF.

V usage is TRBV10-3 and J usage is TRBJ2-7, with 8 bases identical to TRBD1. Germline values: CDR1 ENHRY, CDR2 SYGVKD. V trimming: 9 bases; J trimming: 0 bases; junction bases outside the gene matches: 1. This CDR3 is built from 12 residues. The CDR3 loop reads CAMGQVSYEQYF. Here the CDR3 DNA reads TGTGCCATGGGACAGGTCTCCTACGAGCAGTACTTC.

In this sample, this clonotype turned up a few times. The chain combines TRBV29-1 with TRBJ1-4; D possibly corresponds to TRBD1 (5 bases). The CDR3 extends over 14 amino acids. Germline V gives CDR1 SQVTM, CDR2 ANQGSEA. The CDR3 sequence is CSPWDVTTNEKLFF. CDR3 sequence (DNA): TGCAGTCCCTGGGACGTTACAACTAATGAAAAACTGTTTTTT.

The CDR3: CASSQDVPSGGRPYNEQFF. The DNA for the CDR3 is TGTGCCAGCAGCCAAGATGTGCCTAGCGGGGGCAGGCCCTACAATGAGCAGTTCTTC. V gene TRBV3-1 combines with J gene TRBJ2-1; 10 nucleotides agree with TRBD2. The CDR3 is 19 amino acids. In germline, CDR1 is LGHDT, CDR2 YNNKEL (reference sequence). Trimming at V came to 0 bases and at J to 2 bases, leaving 10 bases not matched to a gene.